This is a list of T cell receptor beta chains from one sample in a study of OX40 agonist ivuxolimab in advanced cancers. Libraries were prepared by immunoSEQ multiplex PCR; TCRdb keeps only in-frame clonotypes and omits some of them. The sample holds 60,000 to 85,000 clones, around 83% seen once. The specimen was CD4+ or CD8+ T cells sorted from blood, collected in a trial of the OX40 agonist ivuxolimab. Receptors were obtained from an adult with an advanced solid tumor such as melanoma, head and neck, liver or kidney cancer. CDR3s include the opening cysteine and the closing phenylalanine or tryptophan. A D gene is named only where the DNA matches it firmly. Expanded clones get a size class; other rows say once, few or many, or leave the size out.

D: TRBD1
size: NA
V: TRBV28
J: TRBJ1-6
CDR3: CASSLDHRGSSPLHF
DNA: TGTGCCAGCAGTTTAGACCACAGGGGGAGTTCACCCCTCCACTTT

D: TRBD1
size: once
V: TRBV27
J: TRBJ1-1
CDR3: CASRRDRGTEAFF
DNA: TGTGCCAGCAGACGGGACAGGGGGACTGAAGCTTTCTTT

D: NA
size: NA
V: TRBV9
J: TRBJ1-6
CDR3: CASSVEAVAISPLHF
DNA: TGTGCCAGCAGCGTAGAGGCGGTTGCGATTTCACCCCTCCACTTT

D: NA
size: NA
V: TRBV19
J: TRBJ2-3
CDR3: CASSIWGAQDTQYF
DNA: TGTGCCAGTAGTATTTGGGGGGCGCAAGATACGCAGTATTTT

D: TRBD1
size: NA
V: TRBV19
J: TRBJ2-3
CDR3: CASHPPGGADTQYF
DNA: TGTGCCAGCCACCCCCCAGGGGGAGCAGATACGCAGTATTTT

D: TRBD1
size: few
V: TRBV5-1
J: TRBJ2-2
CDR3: CASSSQGEETGELFF
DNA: TGCGCCAGCAGCTCCCAGGGGGAAGAGACCGGGGAGCTGTTTTTT

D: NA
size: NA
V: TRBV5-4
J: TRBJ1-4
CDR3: CASSLDSPGANEKLFF
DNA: TGTGCCAGCAGCTTGGACAGCCCTGGGGCTAATGAAAAACTGTTTTTT

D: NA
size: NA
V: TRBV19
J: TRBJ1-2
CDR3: CASSIAGTSYGYTF
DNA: TGTGCCAGTAGTATAGCAGGGACGAGCTATGGCTACACCTTC

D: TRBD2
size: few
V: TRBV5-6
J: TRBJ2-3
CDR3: CASTLPGLAGGRGGTQYF
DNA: TGTGCCAGCACACTTCCGGGACTAGCGGGGGGGCGAGGCGGTACGCAGTATTTT

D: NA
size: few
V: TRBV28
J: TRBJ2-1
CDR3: CASSPTAKGQFF
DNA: TGTGCCAGCAGTCCGACAGCGAAAGGGCAGTTCTTC